This record covers a single TCR beta chain. Its antigen is currently not known. No base qualities exist here, and no much larger clone lies one base off it. This entry comes from a study of OX40 agonist ivuxolimab in advanced cancers. With respect to the entire study: The costimulatory receptor OX40 (CD134) was targeted by ivuxolimab, a fully human IgG2 agonistic monoclonal antibody. Intravenous ivuxolimab was administered to patients every 2 weeks at six dose levels: 0.01, 0.1, 0.3, 1.5, 3 and 10 mg/kg. Among the approximately 50 dose-escalation patients, roughly 20 had hepatocellular carcinoma, 15 or so melanoma, 9 renal cell carcinoma and 9 head and neck cancer. The dose-escalation cohort was about 86% male with a mean age of around 62 years, ranging from roughly 20 to 80. Prior anti-PD-1, anti-PD-L1 or anti-CTLA-4 therapy was permitted, and checkpoint inhibitors had been received by about two fifths of dose-escalation patients. Partial responses occurred in three dose-escalation patients: two with cutaneous melanoma and one with hepatocellular carcinoma. Peripheral TCRbeta sequencing was intended to test whether TCR sequence diversity was altered and clonal T-cell expansion was caused by ivuxolimab. The monotherapy dose-escalation portion (N of about 52 patients) of the phase I ivuxolimab trial is reported in the paper.

The trial excluded patients who had a history of autoimmune disease or who were on systemic immunosuppression. In every dose cohort, peripheral blood was drawn for TCR sequencing at baseline, cycle 4 day 1, and cycle 7 day 1. The samples were taken from a phase I, first-in-human, multicenter, open-label dose-escalation trial of ivuxolimab. Adults with locally advanced or metastatic head and neck squamous cell, hepatocellular, melanoma or renal cell carcinoma were enrolled in the trial. Before TCR sequencing, CD4+ and CD8+ T cells were separately sorted from peripheral blood. The CDR3, cysteine through phenylalanine, is 13 amino acids long. Kept here is only the CDR3 DNA, which spans 39 bases and is read in frame from base 1. CDR1 is given as MNHEY and CDR2 as SMNVEV, both from the germline V gene (reference sequence). Between the V and J ends, shortened by 3 bases and 2 bases respectively, the junction contains 6 bases.

For sequencing of the TCRbeta CDR3 region, genomic DNA was extracted from the sorted cells. The immunoSEQ Assay was used for sequencing of TCRbeta CDR3 regions. Here the immuneACCESS table is served through TCRdb, limited to in-frame sequences with V and J called. Missing clones are a known gap in these copies; in checked studies unresolved V genes cover under half, and the rest lacks a known reason. Within this sample are 51,000 or so clones, with around nine tenths of them counted one time only. The ten top clones hold 13% to 15% of the sample. The paper as a whole reports these results and caveats: In partial responders in the 0.1-3.0 mg/kg groups, normalized peripheral clonal expansion was found to be among the lowest, especially among CD8+ T cells. The antigen specificity of the clonally expanded peripheral T cells was not determined. On average, CD8+ T cells showed more expanded clones than CD4+ T cells after ivuxolimab. Clonal expansion of both CD4+ and CD8+ blood T cells was observed from baseline to week 6 at doses 0.1 to 3.0 mg/kg. Low levels of normalized T-cell clonal expansion were also shown by some nonresponding patients.

This TCR derives from an adult with an advanced solid tumor such as melanoma, head and neck, liver or kidney cancer. The V gene is TRBV27 and the J gene is TRBJ2-3, with the D gene call left open. The sequencing used CD4+ or CD8+ T cells sorted from blood, collected in a trial of the OX40 agonist ivuxolimab. CDR3 sequence: CASSFGLTDTQYF. The DNA is TGTGCCAGCAGTTTTGGGCTCACAGATACGCAGTATTTT.